The 16 T cell receptor beta chains listed next were all sequenced from one sample in a study of cytomegalovirus exposure and HLA in healthy donors. PCR amplification relied on 60 Vbeta primers (plus 13 Jbeta primers). TCRdb keeps only in-frame clones here, not all; method: immunoSEQ multiplex PCR. The data show 50,000 to 70,000 clones, with around 62% seen just once and 2.8% held by the top ten. Sequencing used PBMCs. The receptor set was obtained from a young man in good health and CMV-seronegative.

This sequence joins TRBV2 and TRBJ1-6, with 10 nucleotides matching TRBD1. Germline loops: CDR1 SNHLY, CDR2 FYNNEI. The length of the CDR3 is 14 residues. The ends lost 6 bases at V and 7 bases at J; junction bases unmatched: 3. As DNA, the CDR3 is TGTGCCAGCAGCGCGGGACAGGGGAATTCACCCCTCCACTTT. Protein sequence: CASSAGQGNSPLHF. Full variable domain (rest looked up from reference TRBV2 and TRBJ1-6): EPEVTQTPSHQVTQMGQEVILRCVPISNHLYFYWYRQILGQKVEFLVSFYNNEISEKSEIFDDQFSVERPDGSNFTLKIRSTKLEDSAMYFCASSAGQGNSPLHFGNGTRLTVT.

The chain employs TRBV23-1 and TRBJ1-2; a weak D match, TRBD1 (6 bases). TRBV23-1 is sorted into the ORF group, with uncertain function. This CDR3 is built from 15 residues. V lost 2 bases and J lost 2, with 12 bases in between. The CDR3 reads CASSQATGHNYGYTF. The CDR3 DNA reads TGCGCCAGCAGTCAAGCGACAGGCCACAACTATGGCTACACCTTC.

This chain joins TRBV4-1 and TRBJ1-2; 9 bases fit TRBD1. Germline CDR1 is MGHRA and CDR2 is YSYEKL. V gave up 0 bases and J gave up 4 bases; unmatched junction bases: 12. The CDR3 spans 18 residues. CDR3 nucleotide sequence: TGCGCCAGCAGCCAAGATCACAGGGGGCGGACTACAAGCTATGGCTACACCTTC. Translating it yields CASSQDHRGRTTSYGYTF.

The chain carries TRBV30 and TRBJ1-2, with a possible D match to TRBD1 (5 bases). Trimming left V 1 base short and J 2 bases short, with 11 bases between. The CDR3 is 14 residues long. Germline lookup yields CDR1 GTSNPN and CDR2 SVGIG (reference sequence). Here the CDR3 DNA reads TGTGCCTGGAGTGAGGCGCGGGACAACTATGGCTACACCTTC. This gives the protein CAWSEARDNYGYTF.

This chain uses TRBV11-2 with TRBJ1-1; tentatively, D is TRBD1 (6 bases). CDR1 and CDR2 (germline): SGHAT, FQNNGV. There are 15 residues in the CDR3. Trimming stripped 5 bases from V and 2 bases from J, with 15 bases between. CDR3 nucleotides: TGTGCCAGCAGCCTCCAACCACAGGGAAACACTGAAGCTTTCTTT. The encoded protein is CASSLQPQGNTEAFF.

In its sample, this clone was seen once. CDR3 coding DNA: TGTGCCAGCAGCCTCAGGCCAGATACGCAGTATTTT. It specifies CASSLRPDTQYF. The V and J genes are TRBV11-3 and TRBJ2-3; D ambiguous. The CDR3 has 12 amino acids. Trimming pared 5 bases from V and 4 bases from J, leaving 7 bases between. Germline values: CDR1 SGHNT, CDR2 YENEEA.

This clone has a handful of counts. This sequence joins TRBV15 and TRBJ1-3, with no clear D. The CDR3 covers 14 residues. V lost 6 bases to trimming and J lost 0 bases, with 9 bases between them. CDR1 is LNHNV, CDR2 YYDKDF, per germline (reference sequence). The CDR3 protein is CATSLSPSGNTIYF. The CDR3 DNA sequence: TGTGCCACCAGTCTTTCCCCCTCTGGAAACACCATATATTTT.

The chain couples TRBV2 to TRBJ1-4; D uncertain. The CDR3 has 14 residues. From germline, CDR1 is SNHLY and CDR2 FYNNEI. Trimming removed 8 bases at V and 8 bases at J, with 18 bases between. Here the CDR3 reads CASGERGRLEKLFF. Written as DNA, the CDR3 is TGTGCCAGCGGGGAACGGGGAAGGTTAGAAAAACTGTTTTTT. Complete variable domain (other parts from reference TRBV2 and TRBJ1-4): EPEVTQTPSHQVTQMGQEVILRCVPISNHLYFYWYRQILGQKVEFLVSFYNNEISEKSEIFDDQFSVERPDGSNFTLKIRSTKLEDSAMYFCASGERGRLEKLFFGSGTQLSVL.

The rearrangement uses TRBV4-1 and TRBJ1-2; no firm D call. The ends were cut back, 5 bases at V and 6 bases at J, with 16 bases in the middle. The germline V gene encodes CDR1 MGHRA and CDR2 YSYEKL. The CDR3 is 14 residues long. The CDR3 DNA sequence: TGCGCCAGCAGCGACGTCGCGGTGTTTAATGGCTACACCTTC. Its protein is CASSDVAVFNGYTF.

This rearrangement joins TRBV19 to TRBJ1-4; 11 nucleotides agree with TRBD1. Trimming at V came to 5 bases and at J to 7 bases, leaving 9 bases not matched to a gene. The CDR3 contains 16 residues. The V gene's germline CDR1 is LNHDA and CDR2 SQIVND (reference sequence). CDR3 amino acids: CASSPPAGTGGEKLFF. The CDR3 bases are TGTGCCAGTAGTCCCCCCGCCGGGACAGGGGGTGAAAAACTGTTTTTT.

The chain joins TRBV10-3 to TRBJ2-3; TRBD2 is a possible D gene (6 bases). The CDR3 covers 15 residues. Germline CDR1 ENHRY, CDR2 SYGVKD. Trimming pared 8 bases from V and 4 bases from J, leaving 19 bases between. The DNA for the CDR3 is TGTGCCATCGGGGACTCCGCATGGGGGGCAGATACGCAGTATTTT. Translation: CAIGDSAWGADTQYF.

The rearrangement joins TRBV5-1 to TRBJ1-3; tentatively, D is TRBD1 (5 bases). The V gene's germline CDR1 is SGHRS and CDR2 YFSETQ. Trimming removed 4 bases at V and 0 bases at J, with 14 bases between. The CDR3 totals 16 residues. The CDR3 spells CASSQGGSNSGNTIYF. CDR3 in DNA: TGCGCCAGCAGCCAGGGTGGATCGAACTCTGGAAACACCATATATTTT.

The chain carries TRBV11-2 and TRBJ2-2; D possibly corresponds to TRBD2 (6 bases). In germline, CDR1 is SGHAT, CDR2 FQNNGV. The CDR3 length is 17 residues. V lost 6 bases and J lost 0, with 17 bases in between. CDR3 residues: CASSRTTGDANTGELFF. In nucleotides, the CDR3 is TGTGCCAGCAGTCGAACCACGGGGGACGCGAACACCGGGGAGCTGTTTTTT.

CDR3 in amino acids: CASSQDLGSAGELFF. DNA of the CDR3: TGTGCCAGCAGCCAAGATCTAGGTTCTGCGGGGGAGCTGTTTTTT. The chain employs TRBV4-2 and TRBJ2-2; D ambiguous. With 0 bases removed from V and 8 bases from J, the gap between germline ends came to 13 bases. The CDR3 runs to 15 residues. Germline V gene lookup returns CDR1 LGHNA and CDR2 YNFKEQ.

The chain recombines TRBV30 with TRBJ1-1; 8 positions agree with TRBD1. Germline-derived CDR1 and CDR2 are GTSNPN and SVGIG (reference sequence). With V trimmed by 4 bases and J by 3 bases, 7 bases remained unmatched. The CDR3 has 14 amino acids. The CDR3 protein is CAWISAGGYTEAFF. The CDR3 DNA reads as TGTGCCTGGATCTCCGCAGGGGGCTACACTGAAGCTTTCTTT.

J is TRBJ1-3 and V is TRBV6-5; no definite D call. Germline CDR1 MNHEY, CDR2 SVGAGI. V was clipped by 6 bases and J by 0 bases, with 9 bases between them. This CDR3 region has 14 residues. The CDR3 sequence: CASRKAHSGNTIYF. The CDR3 nucleotides read TGTGCCAGCAGAAAAGCCCACTCTGGAAACACCATATATTTT.